The source of this T cell receptor (beta chain) is a study of cytomegalovirus exposure and HLA in healthy donors. There are 14 residues in the CDR3. Germline values: CDR1 SGHNT, CDR2 YENEEA. V was trimmed by 5 bases and J by 3 bases, leaving 12 bases between them. Study results and limitations: The authors enumerated roughly 180 TCR beta chains as linked to cytomegalovirus. Donors belonging to an Asian-associated ancestry cluster reportedly showed fewer N-insertions in productive TCRs than the approximately 640-donor mean, according to what a later analysis found.

Regarding this clone: As yet, its antigen is unknown.

Primers included in the PCR were 60 Vbeta and 13 Jbeta primers. This table comes from immunoSEQ multiplex PCR, and its TCRdb copy is limited to in-frame clones, with some not included. The sample has some 110,000 clones, 76% seen once. Sequencing was performed on PBMCs. This sequence joins TRBV11-3 and TRBJ2-3; D may be TRBD1 (6 bases). The receptor was isolated from a woman aged 18-29 years in good health and CMV-seropositive. The CDR3 nucleotides are TGTGCCAGCAGCGAACCAACAGGGACAGATACGCAGTATTTT. It encodes CASSEPTGTDTQYF.